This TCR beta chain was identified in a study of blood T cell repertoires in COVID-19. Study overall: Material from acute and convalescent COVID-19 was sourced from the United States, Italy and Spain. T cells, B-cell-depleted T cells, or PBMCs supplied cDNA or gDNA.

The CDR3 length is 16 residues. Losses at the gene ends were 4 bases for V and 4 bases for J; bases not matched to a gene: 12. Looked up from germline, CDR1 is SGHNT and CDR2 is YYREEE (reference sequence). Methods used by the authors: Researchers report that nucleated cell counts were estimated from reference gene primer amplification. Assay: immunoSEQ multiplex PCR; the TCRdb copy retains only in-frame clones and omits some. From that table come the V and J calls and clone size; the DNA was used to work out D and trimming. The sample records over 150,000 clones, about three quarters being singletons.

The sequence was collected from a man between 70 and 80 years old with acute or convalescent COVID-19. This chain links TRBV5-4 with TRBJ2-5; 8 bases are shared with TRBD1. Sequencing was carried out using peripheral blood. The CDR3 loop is CASSPALDTGGETQYF. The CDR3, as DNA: TGTGCCAGCAGCCCAGCACTCGACACAGGGGGAGAGACCCAGTACTTC.